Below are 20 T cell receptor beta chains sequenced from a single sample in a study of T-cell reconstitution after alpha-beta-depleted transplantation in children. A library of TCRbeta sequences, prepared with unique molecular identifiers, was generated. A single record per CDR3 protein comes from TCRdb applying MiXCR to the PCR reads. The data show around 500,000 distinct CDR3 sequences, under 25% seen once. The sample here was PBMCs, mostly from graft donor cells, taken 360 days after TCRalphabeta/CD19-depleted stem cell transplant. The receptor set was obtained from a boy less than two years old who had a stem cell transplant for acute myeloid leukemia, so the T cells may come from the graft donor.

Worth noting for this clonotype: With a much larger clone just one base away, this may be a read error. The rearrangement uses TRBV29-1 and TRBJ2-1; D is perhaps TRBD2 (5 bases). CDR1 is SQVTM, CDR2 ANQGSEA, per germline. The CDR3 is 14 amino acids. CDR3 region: CSVESRGSYNGQFF. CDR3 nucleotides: TGCAGCGTTGAATCCCGGGGATCCTACAATGGGCAGTTCTTC.

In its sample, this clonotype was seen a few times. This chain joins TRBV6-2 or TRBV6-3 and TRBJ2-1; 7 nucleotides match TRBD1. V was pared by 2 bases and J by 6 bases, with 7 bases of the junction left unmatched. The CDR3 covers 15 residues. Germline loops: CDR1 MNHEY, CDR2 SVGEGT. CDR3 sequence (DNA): TGTGCCAGCAGTTACCGGACAGGCCCTTCCAATGAGCAGTTCTTC. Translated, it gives CASSYRTGPSNEQFF.

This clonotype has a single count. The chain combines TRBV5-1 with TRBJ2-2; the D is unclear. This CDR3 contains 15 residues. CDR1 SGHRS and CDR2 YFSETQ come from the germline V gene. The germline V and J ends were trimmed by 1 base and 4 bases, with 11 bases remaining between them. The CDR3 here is CASSLSHGLTGELFF. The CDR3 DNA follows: TGCGCCAGCAGCTTGTCCCACGGTCTCACCGGGGAGCTGTTTTTT. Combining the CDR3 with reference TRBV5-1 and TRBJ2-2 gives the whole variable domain KAGVTQTPRYLIKTRGQQVTLSCSPISGHRSVSWYQQTPGQGLQFLFEYFSETQRNKGNFPGRFSGRQFSNSRSEMNVSTLELGDSALYLCASSLSHGLTGELFFGEGSRLTVL.

The CDR3 region is CASSHLDRENTEAFF. CDR3 nucleotide sequence: TGCGCCAGCAGCCACCTAGACAGGGAGAACACTGAAGCTTTCTTT. This rearrangement joins TRBV4-3 to TRBJ1-1; TRBD1 aligns across 7 bases. This CDR3 contains 15 residues. With V trimmed by 3 bases and J by 1 base, 5 bases remained unmatched. CDR1 is LGHNA, CDR2 YSLEER, per germline.

CDR3 nucleotide sequence: TGCAGTGCAGGGGACAGTCGAACGGGGGAGACCCAGTACTTC. Translated: CSAGDSRTGETQYF. The V gene is TRBV20-1, the J gene TRBJ2-5, with TRBD1 matching 7 bases. Trimming removed 6 bases from V and 5 bases from J; junction bases left unmatched: 12. This CDR3 comprises 14 residues. Germline loops: CDR1 DFQATT, CDR2 SNEGSKA (reference sequence).

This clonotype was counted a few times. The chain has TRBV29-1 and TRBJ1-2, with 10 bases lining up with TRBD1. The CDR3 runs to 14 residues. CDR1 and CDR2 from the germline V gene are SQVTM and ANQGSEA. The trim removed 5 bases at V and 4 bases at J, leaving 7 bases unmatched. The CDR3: CSVPRTGGGYGYTF. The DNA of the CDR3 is TGCAGCGTTCCGCGGACAGGGGGAGGCTATGGCTACACCTTC.

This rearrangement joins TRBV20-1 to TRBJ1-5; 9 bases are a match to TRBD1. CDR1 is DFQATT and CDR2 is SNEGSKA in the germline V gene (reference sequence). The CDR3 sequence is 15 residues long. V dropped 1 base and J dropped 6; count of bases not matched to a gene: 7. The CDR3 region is CSARAVGQGSQPQHF. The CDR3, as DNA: TGCAGTGCTAGAGCGGTGGGACAGGGTAGTCAGCCCCAGCATTTT.

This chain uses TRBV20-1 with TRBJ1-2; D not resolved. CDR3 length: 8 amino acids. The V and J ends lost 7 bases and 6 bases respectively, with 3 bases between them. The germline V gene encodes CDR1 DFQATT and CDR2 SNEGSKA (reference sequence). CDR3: CSGNGYTF. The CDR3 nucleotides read TGCAGTGGGAATGGCTACACCTTC.

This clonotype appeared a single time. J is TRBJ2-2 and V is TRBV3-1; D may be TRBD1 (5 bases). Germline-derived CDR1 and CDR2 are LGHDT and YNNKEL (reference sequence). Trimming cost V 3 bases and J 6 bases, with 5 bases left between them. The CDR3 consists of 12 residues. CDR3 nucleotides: TGTGCCAGCAGCCAGGGGCCCGGGGAGCTGTTTTTT. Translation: CASSQGPGELFF.

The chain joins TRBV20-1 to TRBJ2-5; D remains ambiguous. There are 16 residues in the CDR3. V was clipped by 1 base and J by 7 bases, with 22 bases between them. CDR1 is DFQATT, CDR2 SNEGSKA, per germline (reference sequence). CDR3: CSARGGSGIRIGTQYF. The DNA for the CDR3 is TGCAGTGCTAGAGGCGGAAGTGGCATACGGATCGGGACCCAGTACTTC.

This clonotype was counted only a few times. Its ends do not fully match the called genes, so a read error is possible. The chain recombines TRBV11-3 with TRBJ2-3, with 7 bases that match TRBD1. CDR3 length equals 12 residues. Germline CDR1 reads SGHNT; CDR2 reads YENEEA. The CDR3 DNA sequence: TGTGCCAGCAGCCCCGACAGGGTCTTCACCCAGTTT. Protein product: CASSPDRVFTQF.

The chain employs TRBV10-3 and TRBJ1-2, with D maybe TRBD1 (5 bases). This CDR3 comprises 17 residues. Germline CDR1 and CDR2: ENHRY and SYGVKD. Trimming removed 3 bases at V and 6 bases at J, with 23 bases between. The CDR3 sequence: CAISDSRPTEGQDGYTF. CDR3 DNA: TGTGCCATCAGTGATAGTCGGCCGACAGAGGGGCAGGATGGCTACACCTTC.

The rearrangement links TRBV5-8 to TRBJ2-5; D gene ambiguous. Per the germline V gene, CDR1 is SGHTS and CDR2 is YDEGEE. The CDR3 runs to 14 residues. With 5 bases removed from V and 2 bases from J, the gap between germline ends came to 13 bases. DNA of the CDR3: TGTGCCAGCAGTCCCGTCCGCGTACAAGAGACCCAGTACTTC. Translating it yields CASSPVRVQETQYF.

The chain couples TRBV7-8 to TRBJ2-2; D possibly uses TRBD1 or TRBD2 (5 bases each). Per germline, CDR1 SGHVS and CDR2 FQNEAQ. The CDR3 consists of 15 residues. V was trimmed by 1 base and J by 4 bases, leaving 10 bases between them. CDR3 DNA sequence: TGTGCCAGCAGCTTAGATGGGGACGCCACCGGGGAGCTGTTTTTT. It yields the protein CASSLDGDATGELFF.

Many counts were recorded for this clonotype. The CDR3 loop reads CASSLRQAAYEQYF. In nucleotides, the CDR3 is TGTGCCAGCAGTTTGAGGCAGGCGGCCTACGAGCAGTACTTC. V is TRBV12-3 or TRBV12-4 and J is TRBJ2-7; D unclear. The CDR3 runs to 14 residues. Trimming cost V 3 bases and J 2 bases, with 11 bases left between them.

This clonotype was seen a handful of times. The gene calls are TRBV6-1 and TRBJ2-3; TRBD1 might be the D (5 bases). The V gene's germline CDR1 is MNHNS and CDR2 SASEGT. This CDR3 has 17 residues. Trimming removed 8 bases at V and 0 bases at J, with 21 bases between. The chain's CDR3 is CASSVLDSHISTDTQYF. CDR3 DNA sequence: TGTGCCAGCTCCGTTCTCGACAGCCATATTAGCACAGATACGCAGTATTTT.

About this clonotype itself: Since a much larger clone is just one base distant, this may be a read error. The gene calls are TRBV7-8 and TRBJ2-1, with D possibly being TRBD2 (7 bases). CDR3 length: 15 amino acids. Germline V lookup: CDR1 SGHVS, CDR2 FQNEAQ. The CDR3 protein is CASSLWGGPYNEQLF. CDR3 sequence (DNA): TGTGCCAGCAGCTTGTGGGGGGGGCCCTACAATGAGCAGTTATTC.

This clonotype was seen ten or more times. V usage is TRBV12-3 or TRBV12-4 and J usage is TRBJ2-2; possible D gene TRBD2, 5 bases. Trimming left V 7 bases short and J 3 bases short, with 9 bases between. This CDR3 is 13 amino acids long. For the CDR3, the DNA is TGTGCCAGCACGGGGTTGGACACCGGGGAGCTGTTTTTT. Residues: CASTGLDTGELFF.

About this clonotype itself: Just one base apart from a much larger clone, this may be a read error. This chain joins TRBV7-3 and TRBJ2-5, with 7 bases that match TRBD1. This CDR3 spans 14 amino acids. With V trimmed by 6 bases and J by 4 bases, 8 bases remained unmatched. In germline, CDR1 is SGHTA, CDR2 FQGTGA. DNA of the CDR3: TGTGCCAGCAGTCCGACAGGGAAGGGAGAGACCCAGTACTTC. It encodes CASSPTGKGETQYF.

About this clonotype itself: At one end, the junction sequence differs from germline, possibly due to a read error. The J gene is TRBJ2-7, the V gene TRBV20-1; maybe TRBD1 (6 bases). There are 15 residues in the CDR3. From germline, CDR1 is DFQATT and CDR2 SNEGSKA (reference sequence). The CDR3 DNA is TGCTGTGCTAGAAAGCCAGGGGTAAGATCCTACGAGCAGTACTTC. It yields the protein CCARKPGVRSYEQYF.